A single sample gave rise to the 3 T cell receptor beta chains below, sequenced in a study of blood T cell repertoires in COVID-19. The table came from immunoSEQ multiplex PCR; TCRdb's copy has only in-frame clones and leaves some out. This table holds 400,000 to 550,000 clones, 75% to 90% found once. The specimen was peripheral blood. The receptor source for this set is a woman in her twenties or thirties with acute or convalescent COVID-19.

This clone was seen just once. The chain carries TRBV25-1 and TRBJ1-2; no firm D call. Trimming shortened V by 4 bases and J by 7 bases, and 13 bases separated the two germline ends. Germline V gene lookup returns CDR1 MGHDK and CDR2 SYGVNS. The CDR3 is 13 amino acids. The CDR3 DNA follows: TGTGCCAGCAGTGCCCACGACCTAGGTGGCTACACCTTC. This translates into CASSAHDLGGYTF.

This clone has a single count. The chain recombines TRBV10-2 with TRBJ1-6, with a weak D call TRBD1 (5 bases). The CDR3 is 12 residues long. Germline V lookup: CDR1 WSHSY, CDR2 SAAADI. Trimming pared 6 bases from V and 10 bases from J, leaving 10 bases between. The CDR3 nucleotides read TGCGCCAGCAGCCAGGGTGCGTCACCCCTCCACTTT. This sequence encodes CASSQGASPLHF.

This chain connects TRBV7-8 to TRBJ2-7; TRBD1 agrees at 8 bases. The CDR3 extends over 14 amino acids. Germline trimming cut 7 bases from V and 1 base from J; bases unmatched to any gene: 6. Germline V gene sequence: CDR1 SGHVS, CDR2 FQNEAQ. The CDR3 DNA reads TGTGCCAGCACGATACAGGGGGGTTCCTACGAGCAGTACTTC. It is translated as CASTIQGGSYEQYF.